This T cell receptor (beta chain) was recovered during a study of neurological immune-mediated disorders. This clonotype came up many times. What it binds is unknown. TCRdb passed the 5' RACE reads through MiXCR, listing each CDR3 protein once. The repertoire has tens of thousands of distinct CDR3 sequences, around 10% of them found once; the top ten carry over 3.5%. Study findings and constraints: None of the CDR3 amino acid sequences in expanded clones turned up in more than one subject, which points to private repertoires in all groups.

Trimming took 2 bases from V and 6 from J, leaving 12 bases between them. This CDR3 is 13 amino acids long. Germline V gene data show CDR1 as SQVTM and CDR2 as ANQGSEA. The J gene is TRBJ2-3, the V gene TRBV29-1, with D perhaps being TRBD1 or TRBD2 (5 bases each). Material: CD4+ T cells from blood. The source is a woman in her 30s with HTLV-1-associated myelopathy (HAM/TSP). In nucleotides, the CDR3 is TGCAGCGTTGAAACTCCGGGGCCTGATACGCAGTATTTT. Translation gives CSVETPGPDTQYF.